This T cell receptor beta chain was recovered during a study of cytomegalovirus exposure and HLA in healthy donors. In its sample, this clone was seen a few times. The CDR3 totals 14 residues. Germline CDR1 and CDR2: MNHEY and SVGAGI. V lost 0 bases to trimming and J lost 14 bases; unmatched junction nucleotides: 8. This PCR relied on a set of 60 Vbeta primers and 13 Jbeta primers. Clones were read by immunoSEQ multiplex PCR, and TCRdb kept only the in-frame ones, dropping some. The data contain roughly 150,000 clones, about 10% of them singletons. The sample consisted of PBMCs. This sequence was found in a man in his fifties in good health and CMV-seronegative. This chain joins TRBV6-5 and TRBJ2-1; the match to TRBD2 covers 9 bases. The CDR3 spells CASSYSFSGSFKFF. The CDR3 DNA is TGTGCCAGCAGTTACTCCTTTAGCGGGAGTTTCAAGTTCTTC.